The 14 T cell receptor beta chains below all came from one sample that was sequenced in a study of OX40 agonist ivuxolimab in advanced cancers. Assay used: immunoSEQ multiplex PCR; TCRdb lists only in-frame clones, some missing. The sample records about 73,000 clones, 80% to 90% being singletons. The specimen was CD4+ or CD8+ T cells sorted from blood, collected in a trial of the OX40 agonist ivuxolimab. The receptors originated from an adult with an advanced solid tumor such as melanoma, head and neck, liver or kidney cancer.

This chain links TRBV6-5 with TRBJ1-1, with D hard to call. The CDR3 has 14 residues. Per germline, CDR1 MNHEY and CDR2 SVGAGI. Trimming shortened V by 2 bases and J by 11 bases, and 18 bases separated the two germline ends. Written as DNA, the CDR3 is TGTGCCAGCAGTTACGAGACTGAACAATTTAGCGCTTTCTTT. Amino acid sequence: CASSYETEQFSAFF.

The chain recombines TRBV14 with TRBJ1-1; D is perhaps TRBD1 (5 bases). V lost 3 bases and J 7 bases, leaving 18 bases between the germline ends. This CDR3 is built from 15 residues. The germline V gene has CDR1 SGHDN and CDR2 FVKESK. CDR3 bases: TGTGCCAGCAGCCACAATGTGGGGCTCGTGCGTGAAGCTTTCTTT. Translated, it gives CASSHNVGLVREAFF. Using reference TRBV14 and TRBJ1-1 for the parts outside the CDR3, the full variable domain is EAGVTQFPSHSVIEKGQTVTLRCDPISGHDNLYWYRRVMGKEIKFLLHFVKESKQDESGMPNNRFLAERTGGTYSTLKVQPAELEDSGVYFCASSHNVGLVREAFFGQGTRLTVV.

This clone has at least ten counts. The rearrangement links TRBV7-2 to TRBJ1-6; D is uncertain. The CDR3 loop spans 13 amino acids. Trimming pared 8 bases from V and 8 bases from J, leaving 13 bases between. Germline assignment: CDR1 SGHTA and CDR2 FQGNSA. The DNA for the CDR3 is TGTGCCAGCGGGAAGGGCGGCGATTCACCCCTCCACTTT. Residues: CASGKGGDSPLHF.

This clone showed up just a few times. The J gene is TRBJ1-1, the V gene TRBV2; TRBD1 might be the D (6 bases). Between the trimmed V and J ends, which lost 10 bases and 0 bases, there was a span of 21 bases. The germline V gene encodes CDR1 SNHLY and CDR2 FYNNEI. The CDR3 is made up of 16 amino acids. The CDR3 spells CATRRGGGFMNTEAFF. Here the CDR3 DNA reads TGTGCCACCAGAAGGGGGGGAGGGTTCATGAACACTGAAGCTTTCTTT.

The rearrangement uses TRBV6-5 and TRBJ2-7; D unresolved. The CDR3 extends over 13 amino acids. With 6 bases removed from V and 2 bases from J, the gap between germline ends came to 11 bases. Looked up from germline, CDR1 is MNHEY and CDR2 is SVGAGI. CDR3 region: CASRWVSTYEQYF. In DNA form, the CDR3 reads TGTGCCAGCAGGTGGGTTTCCACCTACGAGCAGTACTTC.

The genes are TRBV5-6 and TRBJ2-2; TRBD2 matches at 8 bases. Germline CDR1 SGHDT, CDR2 YYEEEE. CDR3 length: 16 residues. The ends lost 4 bases at V and 2 bases at J; junction bases unmatched: 7. CDR3 region: CASSPKRETNTGELFF. In DNA, the CDR3 is TGTGCCAGCAGCCCTAAGCGGGAGACCAACACCGGGGAGCTGTTTTTT.

This clone was detected once. The gene calls are TRBV6-5 and TRBJ1-5; D call uncertain. The CDR3 is made up of 15 amino acids. Trimming removed 0 bases at V and 7 bases at J, with 13 bases between. CDR1 and CDR2 (germline): MNHEY, SVGAGI. The CDR3 here is CASSYSEGGRQPQHF. CDR3 DNA: TGTGCCAGCAGTTACTCGGAGGGAGGCCGGCAGCCCCAGCATTTT.

The chain has TRBV9 and TRBJ2-7; D call uncertain. CDR3 length: 18 amino acids. Germline V lookup: CDR1 SGDLS, CDR2 YYNGEE. V was clipped by 0 bases and J by 4 bases, with 23 bases between them. This CDR3 is CASSVAGRRASFLYEQYF. CDR3 coding DNA: TGTGCCAGCAGCGTAGCTGGAAGAAGGGCTAGTTTTTTGTACGAGCAGTACTTC.

This clone showed up just a few times. The chain has TRBV7-3 and TRBJ1-6; unclear D gene. The CDR3 totals 13 residues. V gave up 5 bases and J gave up 7 bases, with 9 bases separating them. Germline V gives CDR1 SGHTA, CDR2 FQGTGA. CDR3 bases: TGTGCCAGCAGCCGATCAGGCAATTCACCCCTCCACTTT. This encodes CASSRSGNSPLHF.

The J gene is TRBJ1-6, the V gene TRBV14, with TRBD1 matching over 8 bases. V was clipped by 2 bases and J by 7 bases; unmatched bases: 4. This CDR3 is built from 15 residues. The germline CDR1 and CDR2 sequences are SGHDN and FVKESK. The CDR3 here is CASSQQGARNSPLHF. Here the CDR3 DNA reads TGTGCCAGCAGCCAACAGGGGGCGCGCAATTCACCCCTCCACTTT. Full variable domain (remainder filled in from reference TRBV14 and TRBJ1-6): EAGVTQFPSHSVIEKGQTVTLRCDPISGHDNLYWYRRVMGKEIKFLLHFVKESKQDESGMPNNRFLAERTGGTYSTLKVQPAELEDSGVYFCASSQQGARNSPLHFGNGTRLTVT.

The gene calls are TRBV7-2 and TRBJ1-6; D remains ambiguous. Trimming stripped 1 base from V and 15 bases from J, with 10 bases between. CDR3 length: 12 residues. The germline V gene has CDR1 SGHTA and CDR2 FQGNSA. The CDR3 region is CASSLVPAHLHF. CDR3 bases: TGTGCCAGCAGCTTAGTCCCCGCCCACCTCCACTTT.

The chain couples TRBV18 to TRBJ2-2, with D unclear. Trimming stripped 4 bases from V and 3 bases from J, with 3 bases between. The germline gives CDR1 KGHSH, CDR2 LQKENI. This CDR3 region has 12 residues. CDR3 coding DNA: TGTGCCAGCTCACTTTACACCGGGGAGCTGTTTTTT. This translates into CASSLYTGELFF.

The J gene is TRBJ2-5, the V gene TRBV4-2; TRBD2 matches at 11 bases. V trimming: 5 bases; J trimming: 4 bases; junction bases outside the gene matches: 6. The CDR3 is 15 residues long. CDR1 and CDR2 from the germline V gene are LGHNA and YNFKEQ. Here the CDR3 DNA reads TGTGCCAGCAGCAACCTAGCGGGAGGACTAGAGACCCAGTACTTC. Translation: CASSNLAGGLETQYF.

This rearrangement joins TRBV29-1 to TRBJ1-2, with a weak D call TRBD1 (6 bases). Germline lookup yields CDR1 SQVTM and CDR2 ANQGSEA. CDR3 length: 14 residues. V lost 1 base and J 9 bases, leaving 18 bases between the germline ends. The CDR3 is CSVEVHRAGRRYTF. The CDR3, as DNA: TGCAGCGTTGAAGTTCACAGGGCAGGCCGGCGCTACACCTTC.